The 20 T cell receptor beta chains below come from one sample, sequenced in a study of response to subunit inactivated influenza vaccine (dated by TCRdb to the late 2010s). Libraries came from RT-PCR. The instrument was an Illumina HiSeq 2500. The raw public data were reprocessed by TCRdb itself: fastp quality trimming at Q25, MiXCR clonotype calling, in-frame beta chains only. Each entry is one CDR3 protein sequence, shown with its most common DNA and genes. The sample table shows about 620,000 distinct CDR3 sequences, and approximately 10% are seen once. The ten largest clonotypes hold 11% of the sample. These data are also associated with another study on T cells expressing NK-cell markers. In that second paper, the authors write: TCR beta cDNA libraries were prepared using 5'RACE template switching, which introduced a universal primer site and unique molecular identifiers.

The sequencing used PBMCs from blood, collected on the day of vaccination. The receptors were gathered from a man in his forties or fifties who received an inactivated influenza vaccine. Donor details come from another sample of the same person, matched by shared clones.

This rearrangement joins TRBV5-5 to TRBJ1-6; TRBD1 might be the D (6 bases). Germline V CDR1 and CDR2: SGHKS, YYEKEE (reference sequence). The CDR3 sequence is 15 residues long. The V gene lost 2 bases and the J gene lost 7 bases, with 13 bases spanning the gap. The CDR3 loop reads CASSFSPGVNSPLHF. In nucleotides, the CDR3 is TGTGCCAGCAGCTTCTCTCCAGGGGTGAATTCACCCCTCCACTTT. Complete variable domain (other parts from reference TRBV5-5 and TRBJ1-6): DAGVTQSPTHLIKTRGQQVTLRCSPISGHKSVSWYQQVLGQGPQFIFQYYEKEERGRGNFPDRFSARQFPNYSSELNVNALLLGDSALYLCASSFSPGVNSPLHFGNGTRLTVT.

Ten or more counts support this clonotype. The rearrangement uses TRBV3-1 and TRBJ2-1, with D maybe TRBD1 (5 bases). The germline V gene has CDR1 LGHDT and CDR2 YNNKEL (reference sequence). V was shortened by 1 base and J by 5 bases, with 12 bases between the two germline ends. The CDR3 length is 15 residues. In DNA form, the CDR3 reads TGTGCCAGCAGCCAAGTGGGGCTGAGACACAATGAGCAGTTCTTC. Translated, it gives CASSQVGLRHNEQFF.

This clonotype was counted between two and nine times. The V and J genes are TRBV11-1 and TRBJ2-7; 15 nucleotides align to TRBD2. Germline loops: CDR1 SGHAT, CDR2 FQDESV (reference sequence). This CDR3 contains 17 residues. Germline trimming cut 3 bases from V and 4 bases from J; bases unmatched to any gene: 7. CDR3 sequence: CASSLVTGTSGRYEQYF. The CDR3 DNA sequence: TGTGCCAGCAGCTTGGTCACCGGGACTAGCGGGAGGTACGAGCAGTACTTC.

V gene TRBV11-2 combines with J gene TRBJ2-2, with D tentatively TRBD2 (5 bases). V was cut by 3 bases and J by 7 bases, with 12 bases left in between. The CDR3 sequence is 14 residues long. Germline V lookup: CDR1 SGHAT, CDR2 FQNNGV. As DNA, the CDR3 is TGTGCCAGCAGCTTCCTAGTGGCGGGCGGGGAGCTGTTTTTT. Translating gives CASSFLVAGGELFF. Using reference TRBV11-2 and TRBJ2-2 for the parts outside the CDR3, the full variable domain is EAGVAQSPRYKIIEKRQSVAFWCNPISGHATLYWYQQILGQGPKLLIQFQNNGVVDDSQLPKDRFSAERLKGVDSTLKIQPAKLEDSAVYLCASSFLVAGGELFFGEGSRLTVL.

V usage is TRBV4-2 and J usage is TRBJ2-1; 12 positions match TRBD2. Trimming cost V 5 bases and J 8 bases; bases outside gene matches: 7. Germline values: CDR1 LGHNA, CDR2 YNFKEQ. The CDR3 has 15 amino acids. The CDR3 loop is CASSTSSGGAYEQFF. The CDR3 bases are TGTGCCAGCAGCACTTCTAGCGGGGGGGCCTATGAGCAGTTCTTC.

V gene TRBV28 combines with J gene TRBJ2-1, with D maybe TRBD2 (5 bases). The germline V and J ends were trimmed by 6 bases and 3 bases, with 18 bases remaining between them. This CDR3 comprises 16 residues. CDR1 is MDHEN, CDR2 SYDVKM, per germline. The CDR3 bases are TGTGCCAGCAGGGCCGACTTAGCGTTTCTCTACAATGAGCAGTTCTTC. Residues: CASRADLAFLYNEQFF.

This clonotype was detected ten times or more. The chain recombines TRBV3-1 with TRBJ2-1; 10 bases fit TRBD1. This CDR3 is 18 amino acids long. The V and J ends lost 0 bases and 7 bases, in that order; junction bases with no gene match: 12. Per the germline V gene, CDR1 is LGHDT and CDR2 is YNNKEL (reference sequence). For the CDR3, the DNA is TGTGCCAGCAGCCAAGAATTCCCCGGGACAGGGGTGGTTAATGAGCAGTTCTTC. Encoded protein: CASSQEFPGTGVVNEQFF.

This clonotype was picked up a small number of times. This chain connects TRBV6-2 or TRBV6-3 to TRBJ2-7; 7 bases are shared with TRBD1. The CDR3 loop spans 15 amino acids. J gave up 1 base and V 7 bases, and 10 bases lay outside the gene matches. Germline V gene data show CDR1 as MNHEY and CDR2 as SVGEGT. The CDR3 sequence: CASTGDRVGSYEQYF. CDR3 DNA: TGTGCCAGCACCGGAGACAGGGTAGGATCCTACGAGCAGTACTTC.

This clonotype showed up just a few times. The CDR3 is CASSYGTGTGANVLTF. CDR3 sequence (DNA): TGTGCCAGCAGCTATGGGACAGGGACCGGGGCCAACGTCCTGACTTTC. The chain uses TRBV5-5 and TRBJ2-6; 9 nucleotides align to TRBD1. The CDR3 has 16 amino acids. V shed 3 bases, J shed 4 bases, and the junction held 5 bases outside the gene matches. Germline V gives CDR1 SGHKS, CDR2 YYEKEE (reference sequence).

This clonotype was recorded a few times. The chain uses TRBV19 and TRBJ2-7; 9 bases agree with TRBD2. V gave up 6 bases and J gave up 6 bases; unmatched junction bases: 9. This CDR3 has 14 amino acids. The germline CDR1 and CDR2 sequences are LNHDA and SQIVND (reference sequence). Here the CDR3 DNA reads TGTGCCAGTAGCCTAGCGGGATTAGTCGGCGAGCAGTACTTC. Translation gives CASSLAGLVGEQYF.

This chain's CDR3 is CASSSYGLPDEQYF. CDR3 coding DNA: TGTGCCAGCAGCTCCTATGGACTCCCCGACGAGCAGTACTTC. This chain links TRBV7-2 with TRBJ2-7; TRBD2 might be the D (5 bases). Germline CDR1 SGHTA, CDR2 FQGNSA. V was trimmed by 4 bases and J by 5 bases, leaving 15 bases between them. The CDR3 contains 14 residues.

This clonotype was seen ten or more times. The gene calls are TRBV7-6 and TRBJ2-2, with 8 bases aligning to TRBD1. J was trimmed by 3 bases and V by 1 base; bases with no gene match: 10. CDR3 length: 18 amino acids. CDR1 SGHVS and CDR2 FNYEAQ come from the germline V gene. Here the CDR3 DNA reads TGTGCCAGCAGCTTAGTCGTAGGACAGGGAGTGTACACCGGGGAGCTGTTTTTT. It translates to CASSLVVGQGVYTGELFF. Drawing the rest from reference TRBV7-6 and TRBJ2-2, the complete variable domain is GAGVSQSPRYKVTKRGQDVALRCDPISGHVSLYWYRQALGQGPEFLTYFNYEAQQDKSGLPNDRFSAERPEGSISTLTIQRTEQRDSAMYRCASSLVVGQGVYTGELFFGEGSRLTVL.

A few counts support this clonotype. The chain uses TRBV7-2 and TRBJ2-7; D might be TRBD1 (6 bases). CDR1 is SGHTA, CDR2 FQGNSA, per germline. Trimming left V 4 bases short and J 3 bases short, with 10 bases between. This CDR3 contains 13 residues. The CDR3 nucleotides are TGTGCCAGCAGCTCGCAGGGGTACTACGAGCAGTACTTC. It encodes CASSSQGYYEQYF.

The J gene is TRBJ2-3, the V gene TRBV7-2; D gene unclear. The CDR3 has 14 amino acids. Germline-derived CDR1 and CDR2 are SGHTA and FQGNSA. V lost 2 bases to trimming and J lost 3 bases, with 9 bases between them. CDR3 protein: CASSLRILTDTQYF. The CDR3 DNA follows: TGTGCCAGCAGCTTACGAATTTTAACAGATACGCAGTATTTT.

This clonotype was seen just once. A read error is possible here, since a much larger clone lies one base away. V gene TRBV20-1 combines with J gene TRBJ2-1; D might be TRBD1 (5 bases). The CDR3 covers 15 residues. Germline V CDR1 and CDR2: DFQATT, SNEGSKA (reference sequence). Trimming removed 1 base at V and 7 bases at J, with 17 bases between. The chain's CDR3 is CSARGTEKGLNEQFF. Here the CDR3 DNA reads TGCAGTGCTAGAGGCACGGAGAAGGGGCTTAATGAGCAGTTCTTC.

This clonotype was observed many times. This sequence joins TRBV11-1 and TRBJ2-2; D not certain. The V and J ends lost 0 bases and 6 bases respectively, with 20 bases between them. The V gene's germline CDR1 is SGHAT and CDR2 FQDESV (reference sequence). This CDR3 has 18 residues. The CDR3 region has the DNA TGTGCCAGCAGCTTAGCGCAGATATGGGATCTCACAGCCGGGGAGCTGTTTTTT. Encoded protein: CASSLAQIWDLTAGELFF.

The rearrangement links TRBV20-1 to TRBJ2-2; 9 positions agree with TRBD2. Trimming at V came to 4 bases and at J to 8 bases, leaving 11 bases not matched to a gene. Germline V gene data show CDR1 as DFQATT and CDR2 as SNEGSKA (reference sequence). The CDR3 consists of 15 residues. The CDR3 here is CSAIPSGTCAGELFF. Here the CDR3 DNA reads TGCAGTGCTATCCCTAGCGGGACATGCGCTGGGGAGCTGTTTTTT.

This clonotype was counted only a few times. V gene TRBV3-1 combines with J gene TRBJ2-5; possible D gene TRBD2, 6 bases. Germline CDR1 reads LGHDT; CDR2 reads YNNKEL (reference sequence). CDR3 length equals 13 residues. Trimming removed 4 bases at V and 2 bases at J, with 8 bases between. The chain's CDR3 is CASSPSGQETQYF. The CDR3 DNA follows: TGTGCCAGCAGCCCGAGCGGGCAAGAGACCCAGTACTTC.

This clonotype occurred a few times. CDR3 DNA sequence: TGTGCCAGCAGCTTAGCGGCGGGCAATCAGCCCCAGCATTTT. It yields the protein CASSLAAGNQPQHF. The J gene is TRBJ1-5, the V gene TRBV11-2, with D unresolved. Germline CDR1 and CDR2: SGHAT and FQNNGV. CDR3 length: 14 residues. V was pared by 1 base and J by 2 bases, with 6 bases between. The full variable domain, with the rest looked up from reference TRBV11-2 and TRBJ1-5, is EAGVAQSPRYKIIEKRQSVAFWCNPISGHATLYWYQQILGQGPKLLIQFQNNGVVDDSQLPKDRFSAERLKGVDSTLKIQPAKLEDSAVYLCASSLAAGNQPQHFGDGTRLSIL.

This chain links TRBV12-3 or TRBV12-4 with TRBJ2-1; D not certain. This CDR3 is 15 amino acids long. V shed 6 bases and J shed 0 bases, with 12 bases lying between them. Here the CDR3 reads CASSPKWSSYNEQFF. Written as DNA, the CDR3 is TGTGCCAGCAGCCCAAAATGGAGCTCCTACAATGAGCAGTTCTTC.